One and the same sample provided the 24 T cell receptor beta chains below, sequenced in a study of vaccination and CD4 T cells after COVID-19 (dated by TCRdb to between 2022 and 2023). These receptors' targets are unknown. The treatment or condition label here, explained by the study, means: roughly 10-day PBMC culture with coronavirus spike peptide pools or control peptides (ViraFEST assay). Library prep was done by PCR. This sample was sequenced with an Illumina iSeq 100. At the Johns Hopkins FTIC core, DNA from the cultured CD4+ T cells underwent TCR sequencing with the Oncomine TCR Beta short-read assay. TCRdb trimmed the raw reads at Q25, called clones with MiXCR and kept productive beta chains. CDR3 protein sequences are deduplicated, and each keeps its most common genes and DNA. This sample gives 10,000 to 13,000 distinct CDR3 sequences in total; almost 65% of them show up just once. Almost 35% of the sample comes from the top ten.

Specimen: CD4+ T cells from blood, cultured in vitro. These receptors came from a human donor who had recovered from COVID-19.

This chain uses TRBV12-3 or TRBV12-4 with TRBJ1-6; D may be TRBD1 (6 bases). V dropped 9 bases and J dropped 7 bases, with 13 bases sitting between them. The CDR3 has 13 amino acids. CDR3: CASSTGWNSPLHF. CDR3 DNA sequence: TGTGCCAGTAGTACAGGGTGGAATTCACCCCTCCACTTT.

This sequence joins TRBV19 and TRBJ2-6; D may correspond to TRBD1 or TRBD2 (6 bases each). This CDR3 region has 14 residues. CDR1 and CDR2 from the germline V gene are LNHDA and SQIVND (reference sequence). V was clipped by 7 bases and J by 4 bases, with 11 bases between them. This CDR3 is CASKGGGGANVLTF. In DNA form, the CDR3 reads TGTGCCAGTAAGGGGGGCGGCGGGGCCAACGTCCTGACTTTC.

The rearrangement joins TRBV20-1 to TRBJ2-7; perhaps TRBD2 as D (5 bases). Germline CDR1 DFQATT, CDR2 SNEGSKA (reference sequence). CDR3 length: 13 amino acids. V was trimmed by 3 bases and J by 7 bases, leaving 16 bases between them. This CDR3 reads CSASSVSRREQYF. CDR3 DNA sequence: TGCAGTGCTAGTAGCGTCTCCCGTCGAGAGCAGTACTTC.

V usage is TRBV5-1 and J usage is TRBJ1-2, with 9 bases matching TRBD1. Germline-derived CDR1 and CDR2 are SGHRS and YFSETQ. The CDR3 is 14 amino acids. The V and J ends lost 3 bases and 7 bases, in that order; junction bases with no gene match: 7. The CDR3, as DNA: TGCGCCAGCAGCTGGGGGACAGGGATAGCTGGCTACACCTTC. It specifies CASSWGTGIAGYTF.

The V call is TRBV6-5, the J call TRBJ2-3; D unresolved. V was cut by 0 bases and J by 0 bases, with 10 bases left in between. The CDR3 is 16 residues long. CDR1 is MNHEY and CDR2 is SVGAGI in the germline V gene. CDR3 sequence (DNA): TGTGCCAGCAGTTACTCATTCGACTCCAGCACAGATACGCAGTATTTT. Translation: CASSYSFDSSTDTQYF.

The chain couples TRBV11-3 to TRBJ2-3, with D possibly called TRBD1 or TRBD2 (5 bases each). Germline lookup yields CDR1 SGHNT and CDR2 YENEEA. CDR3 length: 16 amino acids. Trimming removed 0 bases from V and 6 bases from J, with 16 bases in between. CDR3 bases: TGTGCCAGCAGCTTAGACGGGACCCTCCCTGGCGATACGCAGTATTTT. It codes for CASSLDGTLPGDTQYF.

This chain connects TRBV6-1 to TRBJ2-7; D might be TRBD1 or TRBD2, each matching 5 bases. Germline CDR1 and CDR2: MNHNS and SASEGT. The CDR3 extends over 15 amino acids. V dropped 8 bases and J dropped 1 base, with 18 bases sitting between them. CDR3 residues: CASPQWGDSSYEQYF. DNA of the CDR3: TGTGCCAGCCCTCAATGGGGAGACAGTTCCTACGAGCAGTACTTC.

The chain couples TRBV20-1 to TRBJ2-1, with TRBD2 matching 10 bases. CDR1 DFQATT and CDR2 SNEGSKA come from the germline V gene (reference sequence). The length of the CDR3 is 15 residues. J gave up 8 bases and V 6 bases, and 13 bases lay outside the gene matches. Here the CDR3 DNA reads TGCAGTGCCGCCCCCGCCCTAGCGGGAGTTGATGAGCAGTTCTTC. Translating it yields CSAAPALAGVDEQFF.

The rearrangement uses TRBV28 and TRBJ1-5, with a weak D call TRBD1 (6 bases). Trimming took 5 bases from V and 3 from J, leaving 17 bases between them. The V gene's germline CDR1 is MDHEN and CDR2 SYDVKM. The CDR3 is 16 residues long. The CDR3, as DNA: TGTGCCAGCAGTCTAATACAGGGAGGGCCCAATCAGCCCCAGCATTTT. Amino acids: CASSLIQGGPNQPQHF.

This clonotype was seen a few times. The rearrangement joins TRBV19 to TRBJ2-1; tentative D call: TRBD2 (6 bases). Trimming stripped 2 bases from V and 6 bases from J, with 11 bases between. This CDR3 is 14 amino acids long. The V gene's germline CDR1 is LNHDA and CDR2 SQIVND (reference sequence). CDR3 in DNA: TGTGCCAGTAGTATATCCGGGAGAGGCAATGAGCAGTTCTTC. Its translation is CASSISGRGNEQFF.

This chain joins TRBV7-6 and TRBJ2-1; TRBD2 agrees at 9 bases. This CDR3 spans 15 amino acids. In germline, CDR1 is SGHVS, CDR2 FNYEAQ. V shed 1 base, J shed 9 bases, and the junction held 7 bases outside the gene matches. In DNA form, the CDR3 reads TGTGCCAGCAGCTTAGGCGGGGGGGCATCGGTTGAGCAGTTCTTC. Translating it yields CASSLGGGASVEQFF.

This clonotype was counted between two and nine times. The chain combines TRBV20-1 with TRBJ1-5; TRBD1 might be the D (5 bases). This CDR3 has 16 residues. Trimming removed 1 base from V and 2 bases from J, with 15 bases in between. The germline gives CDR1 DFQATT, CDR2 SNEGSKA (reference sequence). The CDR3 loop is CSARAGQGRGNQPQHF. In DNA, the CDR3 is TGCAGTGCTAGAGCAGGGCAGGGAAGGGGCAATCAGCCCCAGCATTTT.

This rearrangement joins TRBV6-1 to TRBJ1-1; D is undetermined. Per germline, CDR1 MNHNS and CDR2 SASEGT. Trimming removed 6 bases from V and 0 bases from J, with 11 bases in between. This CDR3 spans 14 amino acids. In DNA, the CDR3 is TGTGCCAGCAGGTGGACGCAGATGAACACTGAAGCTTTCTTT. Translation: CASRWTQMNTEAFF.

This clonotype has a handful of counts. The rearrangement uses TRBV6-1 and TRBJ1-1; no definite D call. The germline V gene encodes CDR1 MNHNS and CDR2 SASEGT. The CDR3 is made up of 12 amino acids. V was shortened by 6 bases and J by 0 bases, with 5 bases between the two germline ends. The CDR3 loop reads CASRRLNTEAFF. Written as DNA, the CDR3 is TGTGCCAGCAGGAGATTGAACACTGAAGCTTTCTTT.

The CDR3 sequence: CASNPDRQNSNQPQHF. The DNA of the CDR3 is TGTGCCAGCAACCCGGACAGGCAGAATAGCAATCAGCCCCAGCATTTT. V gene TRBV7-9 combines with J gene TRBJ1-5, with 7 bases matching TRBD1. Germline values: CDR1 SEHNR, CDR2 FQNEAQ (reference sequence). The V and J ends lost 7 bases and 0 bases, in that order; junction bases with no gene match: 9. This CDR3 spans 16 amino acids.

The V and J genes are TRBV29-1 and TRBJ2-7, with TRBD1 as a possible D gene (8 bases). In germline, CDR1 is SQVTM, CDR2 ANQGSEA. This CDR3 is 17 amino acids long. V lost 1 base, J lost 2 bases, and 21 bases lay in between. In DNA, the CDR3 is TGCAGCGTTGAAGGAGGACAGGGAGGGGGAAAACCCTACGAGCAGTACTTC. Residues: CSVEGGQGGGKPYEQYF.

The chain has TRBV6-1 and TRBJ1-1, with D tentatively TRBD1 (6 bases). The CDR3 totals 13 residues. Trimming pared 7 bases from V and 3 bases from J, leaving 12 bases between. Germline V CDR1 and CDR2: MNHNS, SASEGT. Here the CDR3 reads CASKVRGDTEAFF. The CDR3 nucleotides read TGTGCCAGCAAGGTCAGGGGAGACACTGAAGCTTTCTTT.

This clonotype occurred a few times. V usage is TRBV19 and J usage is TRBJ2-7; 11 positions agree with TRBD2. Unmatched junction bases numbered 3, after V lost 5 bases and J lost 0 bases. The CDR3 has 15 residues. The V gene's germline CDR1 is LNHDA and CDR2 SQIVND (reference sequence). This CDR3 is CASSPSGGHSYEQYF. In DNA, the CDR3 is TGTGCCAGTAGTCCTAGCGGGGGGCACTCCTACGAGCAGTACTTC. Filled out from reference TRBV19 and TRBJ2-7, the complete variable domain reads DGGITQSPKYLFRKEGQNVTLSCEQNLNHDAMYWYRQDPGQGLRLIYYSQIVNDFQKGDIAEGYSVSREKKESFPLTVTSAQKNPTAFYLCASSPSGGHSYEQYFGPGTRLTVT.

CDR3 coding DNA: TGTGCCAGCAGCTTACCTTTGAGCACAGATACGCAGTATTTT. The encoded protein is CASSLPLSTDTQYF. The chain combines TRBV5-4 with TRBJ2-3; D is undetermined. The CDR3 consists of 14 residues. Looked up from germline, CDR1 is SGHNT and CDR2 is YYREEE (reference sequence). The V end was cut by 2 bases, the J end by 0 bases, with 7 bases between.

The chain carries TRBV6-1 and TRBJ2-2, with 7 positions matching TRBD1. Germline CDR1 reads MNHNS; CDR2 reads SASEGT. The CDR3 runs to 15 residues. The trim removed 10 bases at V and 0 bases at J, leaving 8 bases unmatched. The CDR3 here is CATRGQGANTGELFF. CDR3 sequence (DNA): TGTGCCACCCGAGGGCAGGGGGCGAACACCGGGGAGCTGTTTTTT.

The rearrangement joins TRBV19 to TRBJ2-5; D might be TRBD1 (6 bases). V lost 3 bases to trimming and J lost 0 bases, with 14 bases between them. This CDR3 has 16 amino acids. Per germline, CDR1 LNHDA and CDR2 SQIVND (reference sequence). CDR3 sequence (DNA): TGTGCCAGTAGTATTCACCAGGGGACGTACCAAGAGACCCAGTACTTC. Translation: CASSIHQGTYQETQYF.

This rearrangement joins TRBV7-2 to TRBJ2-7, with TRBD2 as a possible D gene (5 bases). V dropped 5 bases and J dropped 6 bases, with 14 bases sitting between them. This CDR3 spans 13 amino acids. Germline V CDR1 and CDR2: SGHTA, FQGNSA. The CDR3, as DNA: TGTGCCAGCAGCCCCAGCGCGGGTTTCGAGCAGTACTTC. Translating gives CASSPSAGFEQYF.

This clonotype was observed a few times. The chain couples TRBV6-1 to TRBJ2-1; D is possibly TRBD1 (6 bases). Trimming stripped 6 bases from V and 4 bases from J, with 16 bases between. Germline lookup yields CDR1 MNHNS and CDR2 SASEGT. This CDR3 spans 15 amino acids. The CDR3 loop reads CASSKGVGAYNEQFF. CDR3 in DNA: TGTGCCAGCAGCAAAGGGGTGGGGGCTTACAATGAGCAGTTCTTC.

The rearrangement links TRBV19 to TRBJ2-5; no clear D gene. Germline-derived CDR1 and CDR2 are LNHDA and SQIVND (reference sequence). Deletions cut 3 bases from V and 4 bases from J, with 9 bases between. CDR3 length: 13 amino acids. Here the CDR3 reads CASSILGGETQYF. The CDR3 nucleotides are TGTGCCAGTAGTATTCTCGGCGGAGAGACCCAGTACTTC.